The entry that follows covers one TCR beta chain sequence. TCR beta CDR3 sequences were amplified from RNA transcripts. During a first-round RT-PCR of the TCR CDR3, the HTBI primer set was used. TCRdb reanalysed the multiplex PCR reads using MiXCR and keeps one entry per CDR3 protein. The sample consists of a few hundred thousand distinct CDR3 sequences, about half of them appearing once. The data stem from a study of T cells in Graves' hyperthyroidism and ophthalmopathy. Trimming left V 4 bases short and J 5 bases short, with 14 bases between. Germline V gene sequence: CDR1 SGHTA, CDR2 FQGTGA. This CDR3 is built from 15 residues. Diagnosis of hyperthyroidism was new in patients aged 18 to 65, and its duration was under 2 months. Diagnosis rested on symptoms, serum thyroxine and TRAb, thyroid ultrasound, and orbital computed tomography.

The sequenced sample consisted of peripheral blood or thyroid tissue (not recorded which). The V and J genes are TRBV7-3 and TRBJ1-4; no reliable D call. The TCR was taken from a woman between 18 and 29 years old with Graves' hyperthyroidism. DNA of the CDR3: TGTGCCAGCAGCTCCCCGCCGCCTTTCAATGAAAAACTGTTTTTT. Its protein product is CASSSPPPFNEKLFF.